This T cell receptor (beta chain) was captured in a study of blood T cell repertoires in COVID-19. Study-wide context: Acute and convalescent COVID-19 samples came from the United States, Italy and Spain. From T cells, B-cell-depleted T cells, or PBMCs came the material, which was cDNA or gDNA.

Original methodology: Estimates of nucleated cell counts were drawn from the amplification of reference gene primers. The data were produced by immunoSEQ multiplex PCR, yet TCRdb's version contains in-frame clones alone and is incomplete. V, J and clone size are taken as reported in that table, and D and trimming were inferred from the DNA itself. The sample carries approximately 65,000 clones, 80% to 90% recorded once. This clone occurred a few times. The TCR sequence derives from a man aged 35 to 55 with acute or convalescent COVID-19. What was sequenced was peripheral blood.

CDR3 loop: CASRKPGQGTYEQYF. DNA of the CDR3: TGTGCCAGCAGAAAGCCGGGACAGGGGACCTACGAGCAGTACTTC. The chain carries TRBV6-5 and TRBJ2-7; TRBD1 agrees at 10 bases. This CDR3 spans 15 amino acids. CDR1 and CDR2 from the germline V gene are MNHEY and SVGAGI. J lost 2 bases, V lost 6 bases, and 7 bases had no gene match.